This T cell receptor beta chain was documented in a study of CD8 T cells in Susac syndrome. Overall study findings and caveats: The CD4+ T cell repertoire of patients with Susac syndrome showed no detectable clonal expansion. Individuals included in the TCR sequencing and HLA analysis were acknowledged by the study to be relatively few in number.

With 8 bases removed from V and 6 bases from J, the gap between germline ends came to 17 bases. The CDR3 is 15 residues long. In germline, CDR1 is SNHLY, CDR2 FYNNEI. Details on this clonotype: As yet, its antigen is unknown.

Both CD4+ and CD8+ T cells were negatively isolated, and TEMRA cells underwent FACS enrichment. Roughly 0.5 to 1 ug RNA was reverse transcribed with random hexamers. MiXCR was run by TCRdb on the immunoSEQ multiplex PCR reads, yielding one entry per CDR3 protein. The table has more than 200,000 distinct CDR3 sequences, about 95% seen once. The specimen was CD4+ T cells from PBMCs. V usage is TRBV2 and J usage is TRBJ1-6; D gene ambiguous. This sequence was found in a human donor with Susac syndrome. CDR3 region: CASQTNAPSNSPLHF. DNA for the CDR3: TGTGCCAGCCAGACAAATGCTCCTTCTAATTCACCCCTCCACTTT.